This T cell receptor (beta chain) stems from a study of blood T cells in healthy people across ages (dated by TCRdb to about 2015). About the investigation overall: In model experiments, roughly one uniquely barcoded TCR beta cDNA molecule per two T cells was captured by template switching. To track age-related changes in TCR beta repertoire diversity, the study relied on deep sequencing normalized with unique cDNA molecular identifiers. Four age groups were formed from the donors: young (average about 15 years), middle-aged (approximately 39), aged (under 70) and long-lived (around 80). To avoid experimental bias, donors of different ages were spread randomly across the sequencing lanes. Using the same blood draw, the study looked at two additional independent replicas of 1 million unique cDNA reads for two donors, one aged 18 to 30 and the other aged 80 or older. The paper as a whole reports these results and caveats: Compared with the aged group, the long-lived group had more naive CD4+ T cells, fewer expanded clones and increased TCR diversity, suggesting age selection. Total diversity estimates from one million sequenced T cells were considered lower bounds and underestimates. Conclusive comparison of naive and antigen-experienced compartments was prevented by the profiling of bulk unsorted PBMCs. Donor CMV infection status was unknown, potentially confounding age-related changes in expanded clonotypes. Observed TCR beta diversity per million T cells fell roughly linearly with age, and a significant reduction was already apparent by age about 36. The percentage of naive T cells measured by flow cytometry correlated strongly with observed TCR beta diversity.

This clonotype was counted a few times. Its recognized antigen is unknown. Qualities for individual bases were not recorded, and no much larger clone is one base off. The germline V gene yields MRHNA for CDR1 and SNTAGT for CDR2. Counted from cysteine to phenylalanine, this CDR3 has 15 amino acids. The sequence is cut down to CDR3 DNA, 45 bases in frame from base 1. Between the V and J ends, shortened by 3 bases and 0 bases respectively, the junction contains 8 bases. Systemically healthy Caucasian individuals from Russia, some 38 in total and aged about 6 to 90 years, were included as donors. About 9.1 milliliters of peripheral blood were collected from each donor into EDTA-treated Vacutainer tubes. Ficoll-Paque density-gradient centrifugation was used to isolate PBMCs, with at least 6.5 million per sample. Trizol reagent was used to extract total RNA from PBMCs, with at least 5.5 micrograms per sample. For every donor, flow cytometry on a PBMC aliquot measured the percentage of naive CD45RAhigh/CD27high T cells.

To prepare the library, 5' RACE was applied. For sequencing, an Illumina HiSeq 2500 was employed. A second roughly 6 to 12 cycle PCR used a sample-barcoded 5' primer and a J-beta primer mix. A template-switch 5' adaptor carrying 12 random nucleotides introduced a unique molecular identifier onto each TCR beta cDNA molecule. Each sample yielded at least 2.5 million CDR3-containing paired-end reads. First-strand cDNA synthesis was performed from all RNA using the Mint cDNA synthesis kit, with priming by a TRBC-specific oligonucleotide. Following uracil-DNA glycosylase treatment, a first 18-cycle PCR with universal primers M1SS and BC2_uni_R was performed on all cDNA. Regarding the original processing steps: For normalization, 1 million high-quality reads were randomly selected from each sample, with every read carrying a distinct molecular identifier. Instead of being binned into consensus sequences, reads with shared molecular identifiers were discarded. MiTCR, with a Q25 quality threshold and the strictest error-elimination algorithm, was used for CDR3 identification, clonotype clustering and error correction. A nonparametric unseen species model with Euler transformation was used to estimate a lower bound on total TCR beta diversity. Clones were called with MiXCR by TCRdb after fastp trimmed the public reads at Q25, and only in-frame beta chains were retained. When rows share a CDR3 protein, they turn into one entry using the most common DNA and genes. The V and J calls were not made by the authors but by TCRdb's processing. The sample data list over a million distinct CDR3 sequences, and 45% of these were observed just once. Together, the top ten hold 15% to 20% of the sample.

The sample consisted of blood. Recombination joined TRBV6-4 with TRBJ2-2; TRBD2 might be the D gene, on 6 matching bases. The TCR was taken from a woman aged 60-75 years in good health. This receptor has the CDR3 CASSEIAANTGELFF. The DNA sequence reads TGTGCCAGCAGTGAAATAGCGGCGAACACCGGGGAGCTGTTTTTT.